This T cell receptor (beta chain) derives from a study of shared clonotypes between healthy human individuals. Study results and limitations: Rarefaction curves obtained for sorted subsets showed sequencing incomplete despite large depth.

The assay was immunoSEQ multiplex PCR, and TCRdb's table has in-frame clones only and misses some. Of about 870,000 clones in the sample, about 92% were seen once. On this clone itself: Its antigen is still unknown.

Germline CDR1 and CDR2: SGDLS and YYNGEE. Trimming shortened V by 0 bases and J by 6 bases, and 12 bases separated the two germline ends. The CDR3 covers 14 residues. Naive CD8 cells lacked CD45RO and underwent positive selection for CCR7, leaving out terminally differentiated effector memory CD45RA+ cells. V gene TRBV9 combines with J gene TRBJ1-2; weak D call: TRBD1 (6 bases). Input material: naive CD8+ T cells sorted from blood. The origin of this receptor is a man aged 25 to 40 in good health. This CDR3 reads CASSVVSGAHGYTF. For the CDR3, the DNA is TGTGCCAGCAGCGTAGTTTCAGGGGCTCATGGCTACACCTTC.